This T cell receptor (beta chain) appears in the sequencing data of a study of shared clonotypes between healthy human individuals. Profiled with immunoSEQ multiplex PCR; TCRdb holds only in-frame clones, not every one. This table holds about 2.4 million clones, around nine tenths found once. This CDR3 comprises 14 residues. V trimming: 6 bases; J trimming: 3 bases; junction bases outside the gene matches: 9. From germline, CDR1 is SGHKS and CDR2 YYEKEE (reference sequence). The chain employs TRBV5-5 and TRBJ2-7; TRBD1 matches 7 bases. The TCR comes from a man aged 18 to 29 in good health. Sequencing was carried out using naive CD4+ T cells sorted from blood. Documented subset: CD45RA+ positively selected. In DNA, the CDR3 is TGTGCCAGCATCCGGACCGGGACAGACTACGAGCAGTACTTC. Its protein product is CASIRTGTDYEQYF.